This entry lists 27 T cell receptor beta chains sequenced from one sample in a study of vaccination and CD4 T cells after COVID-19. The Oncomine TCR Beta short-read assay generated sequence data from the DNA of cultured CD4+ T cells. TCRdb called the PCR reads again in MiXCR, with one record for every CDR3 protein. Of some 21,000 distinct CDR3 sequences detected, roughly 34% appear once; the ten largest clones hold about 5%. The sample's treatment: roughly nine-day PBMC culture with coronavirus spike peptide pools or control peptides (ViraFEST assay). Their cognate antigens are unknown. Material: CD4+ T cells from blood, cultured in vitro, obtained before SARS-CoV-2 vaccination. These receptors all stem from a human donor who had recovered from COVID-19.

This clonotype was seen a few times. This sequence joins TRBV7-3 and TRBJ2-1; 8 bases are a match to TRBD2. This CDR3 is 16 amino acids long. Germline V gene lookup returns CDR1 SGHTA and CDR2 FQGTGA. V lost 5 bases, J lost 8 bases, and 14 bases stayed unmatched. DNA for the CDR3: TGTGCCAGCAGCGCCCAAACTGCCGGGAGGGGGGATGAGCAGTTCTTC. It is translated as CASSAQTAGRGDEQFF.

This clonotype was picked up a small number of times. The chain uses TRBV12-3 or TRBV12-4 and TRBJ1-6; D perhaps matches TRBD1 (6 bases). CDR3 length: 18 amino acids. Trimming cost V 6 bases and J 3 bases, with 21 bases left between them. The CDR3 DNA follows: TGTGCCAGCAGGCCCGCCTCCAGGGGTTCGGGCTATAATTCACCCCTCCACTTT. Translating it yields CASRPASRGSGYNSPLHF.

This clonotype has only a few counts. V usage is TRBV7-2 and J usage is TRBJ1-6, with D possibly being TRBD1 (6 bases). Looked up from germline, CDR1 is SGHTA and CDR2 is FQGNSA. The CDR3 consists of 13 residues. V dropped 2 bases and J dropped 8 bases, with 7 bases sitting between them. This chain's CDR3 is CASSLTGYSPLHF. DNA of the CDR3: TGTGCCAGCAGCTTAACAGGGTATTCACCCCTCCACTTT.

V and J are TRBV20-1 and TRBJ1-2; a weak D match, TRBD1 (6 bases). Trimming pared 3 bases from V and 2 bases from J, leaving 10 bases between. The germline V gene has CDR1 DFQATT and CDR2 SNEGSKA (reference sequence). CDR3 size: 13 residues. The DNA of the CDR3 is TGCAGTGCTAGGGGGGGCGGGAACTATGGCTACACCTTC. It is translated as CSARGGGNYGYTF.

The chain employs TRBV19 and TRBJ1-2; TRBD1 matches 7 bases. The CDR3 covers 15 residues. Trimming at V came to 6 bases and at J to 3 bases, leaving 10 bases not matched to a gene. Germline V gene sequence: CDR1 LNHDA, CDR2 SQIVND (reference sequence). CDR3 amino acids: CASRPGQKLHYGYTF. For the CDR3, the DNA is TGTGCCAGTAGACCGGGACAGAAATTGCACTATGGCTACACCTTC.

This clonotype came up a few times. J is TRBJ1-2 and V is TRBV6-1, with D perhaps matching TRBD1 (6 bases). This CDR3 has 16 amino acids. Germline loops: CDR1 MNHNS, CDR2 SASEGT. The ends were cut back, 3 bases at V and 8 bases at J, with 22 bases in the middle. CDR3 coding DNA: TGTGCCAGCAGTGAGAGGGGGAACAGTCGGGGGCGCGGCTACACCTTC. Amino acids: CASSERGNSRGRGYTF.

In this sample, this clonotype turned up a few times. The genes are TRBV21-1 and TRBJ1-1; the D call TRBD1 from the table was never checked on the DNA. TRBV21-1 represents a pseudogene. The CDR3 has 15 amino acids. The CDR3 bases are TGTGCCAGCAGCGCTACAGGGGGCGAGTACACTGAAGCTTTCTTT. The encoded protein is CASSATGGEYTEAFF.

The chain employs TRBV11-2 and TRBJ2-3; perhaps D is TRBD1 or TRBD2 (5 bases each). The CDR3 runs 17 residues. With 1 base removed from V and 0 bases from J, the gap between germline ends came to 14 bases. From germline, CDR1 is SGHAT and CDR2 FQNNGV. CDR3: CASSLGVGDRSTDTQYF. Here the CDR3 DNA reads TGTGCCAGCAGCTTAGGGGTGGGGGACCGTAGCACAGATACGCAGTATTTT.

J is TRBJ2-1 and V is TRBV4-3; D is uncertain. Germline V gene sequence: CDR1 LGHNA, CDR2 YSLEER. The CDR3 loop spans 14 amino acids. Trimming left V 0 bases short and J 8 bases short, with 11 bases between. The CDR3 DNA sequence: TGCGCCAGCAGCCAAGAATTCGGAGAGGATGAGCAGTTCTTC. Its protein product is CASSQEFGEDEQFF.

The V and J genes are TRBV20-1 and TRBJ1-2, with D unresolved. V lost 1 base and J lost 4, with 16 bases in between. The CDR3 covers 15 residues. Germline CDR1 is DFQATT and CDR2 is SNEGSKA (reference sequence). The CDR3 loop reads CSARAPVIGFYGYTF. Written as DNA, the CDR3 is TGCAGTGCTAGAGCCCCTGTAATTGGATTCTATGGCTACACCTTC.

The rearrangement links TRBV19 to TRBJ1-1; D is unclear. The germline V gene encodes CDR1 LNHDA and CDR2 SQIVND (reference sequence). V was pared by 1 base and J by 0 bases, with 15 bases between. The CDR3 contains 17 residues. As DNA, the CDR3 is TGTGCCAGTAGTATAGCTGGGCAGACACCTATGAACACTGAAGCTTTCTTT. This translates into CASSIAGQTPMNTEAFF.

CDR3: CASSWGSANTEAFF. CDR3 in DNA: TGCGCCAGCAGCTGGGGGTCGGCCAACACTGAAGCTTTCTTT. The genes are TRBV5-1 and TRBJ1-1; the D gene is possibly TRBD1 (5 bases). Trimming removed 3 bases from V and 2 bases from J, with 11 bases in between. Germline V gene sequence: CDR1 SGHRS, CDR2 YFSETQ. The CDR3 contains 14 residues.

The chain is built from TRBV7-8 and TRBJ2-2, with D perhaps matching TRBD1 or TRBD2 (5 bases each). This CDR3 spans 15 amino acids. Germline-derived CDR1 and CDR2 are SGHVS and FQNEAQ. Trimming took 4 bases from V and 3 from J, leaving 12 bases between them. CDR3 in DNA: TGTGCCAGCAGCTCTTATAGGGGAGACACCGGGGAGCTGTTTTTT. It encodes CASSSYRGDTGELFF.

The chain couples TRBV19 to TRBJ1-1; D ambiguous. The CDR3 consists of 15 residues. Trimming pared 4 bases from V and 0 bases from J, leaving 12 bases between. Germline V CDR1 and CDR2: LNHDA, SQIVND (reference sequence). CDR3 in amino acids: CASSTYSAMNTEAFF. DNA for the CDR3: TGTGCCAGTAGTACTTATTCGGCGATGAACACTGAAGCTTTCTTT.

V gene TRBV27 combines with J gene TRBJ2-4, with TRBD2 matching over 15 bases. After removal of 4 bases from V and 1 base from J, the junction contained 5 bases not matched to a gene. The germline V gene has CDR1 MNHEY and CDR2 SMNVEV (reference sequence). The CDR3 is 18 amino acids. In nucleotides, the CDR3 is TGTGCCAGCAGTTCTGGACTAGCGGGAGGGCCGGCCAAAAACATTCAGTACTTC. This gives the protein CASSSGLAGGPAKNIQYF.

The chain carries TRBV6-2 or TRBV6-3 and TRBJ2-7; D perhaps matches TRBD2 (5 bases). Trimming took off 7 bases at V and 0 bases at J, with 16 bases between the two ends. The CDR3 runs to 15 residues. The germline gives CDR1 MNHEY, CDR2 SVGEGT. The DNA for the CDR3 is TGTGCCAGCACAACGGCGGGTAAAAGCTCCTACGAGCAGTACTTC. This translates into CASTTAGKSSYEQYF.

This clonotype has more than one count but fewer than ten. This chain uses TRBV20-1 with TRBJ2-5; unclear D gene. The CDR3 runs to 11 residues. Germline CDR1 is DFQATT and CDR2 is SNEGSKA (reference sequence). Trimming removed 6 bases from V and 5 bases from J, with 10 bases in between. The CDR3 region has the DNA TGCAGTGCAGCCCTGAAGGAGACCCAGTACTTC. Amino acids: CSAALKETQYF.

The chain carries TRBV10-3 and TRBJ1-2; D is ambiguous. Germline-derived CDR1 and CDR2 are ENHRY and SYGVKD. Trimming shortened V by 4 bases and J by 6 bases, and 12 bases separated the two germline ends. The CDR3 contains 13 residues. The CDR3 DNA sequence: TGTGCCATCAGTGCCAAGGGATTCGATGGCTACACCTTC. Translating it yields CAISAKGFDGYTF.

This sequence joins TRBV6-1 and TRBJ1-4; weak D call: TRBD1 (5 bases). V shed 5 bases and J shed 7 bases, with 14 bases lying between them. The CDR3 length is 14 residues. From germline, CDR1 is MNHNS and CDR2 SASEGT. CDR3 sequence (DNA): TGTGCCAGCAGTAGGACAACCAACGCTGAAAAACTGTTTTTT. It translates to CASSRTTNAEKLFF.

The genes are TRBV7-6 and TRBJ2-2; no definite D call. The germline V gene has CDR1 SGHVS and CDR2 FNYEAQ. The CDR3 length is 13 residues. V lost 2 bases and J 4 bases, leaving 5 bases between the germline ends. The CDR3 DNA sequence: TGTGCCAGCAGCTTAAAGTTCACCGGGGAGCTGTTTTTT. Amino acids: CASSLKFTGELFF.

This clonotype was detected a few times. This chain links TRBV7-7 with TRBJ2-5, with 7 bases aligning to TRBD1. Germline values: CDR1 SSHAT, CDR2 FNYEAQ (reference sequence). V lost 5 bases and J lost 2; bases outside the gene matches: 11. The CDR3 length is 16 residues. In DNA form, the CDR3 reads TGTGCCAGCAGCAACCGACAGGGCGCTGAGCAAGAGACCCAGTACTTC. The encoded protein is CASSNRQGAEQETQYF. The variable domain in full, with the rest retrieved from reference TRBV7-7 and TRBJ2-5, is GAGVSQSPRYKVTKRGQDVTLRCDPISSHATLYWYQQALGQGPEFLTYFNYEAQPDKSGLPSDRFSAERPEGSISTLTIQRTEQRDSAMYRCASSNRQGAEQETQYFGPGTRLLVL.

This clonotype was seen only a few times. This sequence joins TRBV15 and TRBJ1-1; 8 nucleotides line up with TRBD1. V gave up 5 bases and J gave up 6 bases; unmatched junction bases: 17. CDR1 and CDR2 (germline): LNHNV, YYDKDF (reference sequence). The CDR3 sequence is 17 residues long. This CDR3 is CATSPPGAGGPFSEAFF. The CDR3 DNA reads TGTGCCACCAGCCCCCCGGGGGCAGGGGGCCCGTTCTCTGAAGCTTTCTTT.

The CDR3 spells CASSRTPGTGVYEQYF. CDR3 bases: TGTGCCAGCAGTCGAACTCCCGGGACAGGTGTCTACGAGCAGTACTTC. The chain uses TRBV6-2 or TRBV6-3 and TRBJ2-7; 8 bases agree with TRBD1. The CDR3 sequence is 16 residues long. Germline CDR1 reads MNHEY; CDR2 reads SVGEGT. The trim removed 5 bases at V and 3 bases at J, leaving 12 bases unmatched.

DNA of the CDR3: TGTGCCATCACCAGGGACGTCACCGGGGAGCTGTTTTTT. Protein product: CAITRDVTGELFF. V is TRBV10-3 and J is TRBJ2-2; D may be TRBD1 or TRBD2 (5 bases each). CDR3 size: 13 residues. Trimming took off 7 bases at V and 4 bases at J, with 10 bases between the two ends. Germline V gives CDR1 ENHRY, CDR2 SYGVKD.

This clonotype was seen more than once but under ten times. The chain recombines TRBV5-4 with TRBJ1-2; D remains unclear. The CDR3 covers 12 residues. V lost 0 bases and J lost 13, with 13 bases in between. Germline CDR1 reads SGHNT; CDR2 reads YYREEE (reference sequence). The CDR3 bases are TGTGCCAGCAGCTTGGACAATTCGGTTTTCACCTTC. Translating gives CASSLDNSVFTF.

This clonotype was detected only a few times. J is TRBJ1-2 and V is TRBV7-3; perhaps TRBD1 as D (6 bases). Trimming took off 5 bases at V and 2 bases at J, with 9 bases between the two ends. The CDR3 runs to 13 residues. CDR1 is SGHTA, CDR2 FQGTGA, per germline. CDR3 loop: CASSPDRNYGYTF. The CDR3 coding sequence is TGTGCCAGCAGCCCCGACAGGAACTATGGCTACACCTTC. Full variable domain (remainder filled in from reference TRBV7-3 and TRBJ1-2): GAGVSQTPSNKVTEKGKYVELRCDPISGHTALYWYRQSLGQGPEFLIYFQGTGAADDSGLPNDRFFAVRPEGSVSTLKIQRTERGDSAVYLCASSPDRNYGYTFGSGTRLTVV.

This clonotype was found a few times. The rearrangement joins TRBV6-1 to TRBJ2-1, with D possibly being TRBD1 (6 bases). CDR3 length: 14 residues. CDR1 and CDR2 from the germline V gene are MNHNS and SASEGT. The germline V and J ends were trimmed by 4 bases and 5 bases, with 12 bases remaining between them. DNA for the CDR3: TGTGCCAGCAGTGCACGCACAGGGAACAATGAGCAGTTCTTC. Its translation is CASSARTGNNEQFF.